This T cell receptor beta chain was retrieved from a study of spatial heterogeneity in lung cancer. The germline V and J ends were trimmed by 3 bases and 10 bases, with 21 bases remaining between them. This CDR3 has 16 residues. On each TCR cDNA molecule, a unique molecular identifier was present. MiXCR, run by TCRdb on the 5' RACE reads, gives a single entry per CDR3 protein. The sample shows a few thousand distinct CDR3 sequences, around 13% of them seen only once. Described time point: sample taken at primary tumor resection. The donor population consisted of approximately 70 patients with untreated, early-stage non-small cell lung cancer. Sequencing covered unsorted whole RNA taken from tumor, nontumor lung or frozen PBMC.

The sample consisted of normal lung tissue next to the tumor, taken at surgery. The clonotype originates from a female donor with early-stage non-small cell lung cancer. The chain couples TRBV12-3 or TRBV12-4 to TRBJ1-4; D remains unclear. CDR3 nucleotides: TGTGCCAGCAGTTTTAGGAAGGGCGGAGACCCGGGAAAACTGTTTTTT. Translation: CASSFRKGGDPGKLFF.